The table lists the clone carrying this TCR beta chain with many counts. The antigen is not known. Combining a sample-barcoded 5' primer with a J-beta primer mix, a second PCR ran for roughly 7 to 12 cycles. TCRdb re-analysed the 5' RACE reads in MiXCR, keeping a single row per CDR3 protein. The sample includes approximately 1.5 million distinct CDR3 sequences, 35% to 45% of them seen just once. Germline V lookup: CDR1 SGHTA, CDR2 FQGNSA. V dropped 5 bases and J dropped 4 bases, with 22 bases sitting between them. This CDR3 is 17 amino acids long. This sample stems from a study of blood T cells in healthy people across ages. Broader study findings: Diversity of TCR beta per million T cells declined in a roughly linear way with age. The CMV status of each donor remained undetermined, and this could have confounded shifts in expanded clonotypes.

Peripheral blood from each donor was collected in a volume of roughly 9.2 milliliters. Specimen: blood. This clonotype was obtained from a woman between 18 and 29 years old in good health. V and J are TRBV7-2 and TRBJ2-3, with D possibly being TRBD2 (8 bases). CDR3 sequence reads: CASSPGGSGIMADTQYF. The CDR3 nucleotides are TGTGCCAGCAGCCCAGGGGGTAGCGGGATAATGGCAGATACGCAGTATTTT.